Sequencing of this T cell receptor (beta chain) was carried out in a study of CD8 T cells in Susac syndrome. With 5 bases removed from V and 8 bases from J, the gap between germline ends came to 22 bases. The CDR3 is 16 amino acids. Germline loops: CDR1 LNHDA, CDR2 SQIVND (reference sequence). Roughly 0.5 to 1 ug RNA was reverse transcribed with random hexamers. A single record per CDR3 protein comes from TCRdb applying MiXCR to the immunoSEQ multiplex PCR reads. The sample consists of around 200,000 distinct CDR3 sequences, roughly 94% of them appearing once. This TCR derives from a human donor with Susac syndrome. Sequenced material: CD4+ T cells from PBMCs. The gene calls are TRBV19 and TRBJ1-5, with D uncertain. The CDR3 DNA reads as TGTGCCAGTAGTCCCCAATCGGGCCCTCTCGGAGAGCCCCAGCATTTT. Protein product: CASSPQSGPLGEPQHF.